The 6 T cell receptor beta chains given below trace back to one sample, sequenced in a study of T cell responses to AZD1222 COVID-19 vaccine. Sequenced by immunoSEQ multiplex PCR; TCRdb stores in-frame clones only, minus some. The sample has 95,000 to 100,000 clones; less than 95% are singletons. This material consisted of peripheral blood, taken on day 0 of AZD1222 vaccination. These receptors were collected from an adult in good health.

In DNA, the CDR3 is TGTGCCAGCAGCTTGGGGACAGGGGGTCGGGGCTATGGCTACACCTTC. This gives the protein CASSLGTGGRGYGYTF. The V gene is TRBV5-5, the J gene TRBJ1-2; 10 bases are shared with TRBD1. The CDR3 sequence is 16 residues long. Germline trimming cut 0 bases from V and 4 bases from J; bases unmatched to any gene: 6. CDR1 and CDR2 (germline): SGHKS, YYEKEE (reference sequence).

This sequence joins TRBV10-3 and TRBJ1-1, with a tentative D call TRBD1 (5 bases). Trimming stripped 10 bases from V and 4 bases from J, with 10 bases between. The CDR3 length is 11 residues. Germline values: CDR1 ENHRY, CDR2 SYGVKD. This chain's CDR3 is CATGSPTEAFF. Here the CDR3 DNA reads TGTGCCACAGGGTCACCCACTGAAGCTTTCTTT.

V is TRBV27 and J is TRBJ1-2; no reliable D call. V gave up 3 bases and J gave up 4 bases, with 21 bases separating them. The germline V gene encodes CDR1 MNHEY and CDR2 SMNVEV (reference sequence). This CDR3 spans 17 amino acids. This chain's CDR3 is CASSLGGEGRVSYGYTF. The CDR3 DNA reads TGTGCCAGCAGTTTGGGAGGAGAGGGAAGGGTTAGCTATGGCTACACCTTC.

This chain connects TRBV9 to TRBJ1-6; D ambiguous. CDR1 SGDLS and CDR2 YYNGEE come from the germline V gene. CDR3 length equals 16 residues. The germline V and J ends were trimmed by 4 bases and 2 bases, with 13 bases remaining between them. CDR3 protein: CASSLYNRPYNSPLHF. CDR3 in DNA: TGTGCCAGCAGCCTTTACAATCGGCCCTATAATTCACCCCTCCACTTT.

The chain recombines TRBV2 with TRBJ2-7; D may be TRBD2 (6 bases). CDR1 and CDR2 from the germline V gene are SNHLY and FYNNEI. The CDR3 extends over 15 amino acids. V was shortened by 3 bases and J by 2 bases, with 14 bases between the two germline ends. The CDR3 loop reads CASSEGGGRAYEQYF. CDR3 DNA: TGTGCCAGCAGTGAGGGGGGTGGGAGAGCCTACGAGCAGTACTTC.

CDR3 loop: CASSSVSPYEQYF. The CDR3 region has the DNA TGTGCCAGCAGTTCGGTCTCACCCTACGAGCAGTACTTC. The chain recombines TRBV12-3 or TRBV12-4 with TRBJ2-7, with D hard to call. This CDR3 is built from 13 residues. V lost 4 bases to trimming and J lost 2 bases, with 9 bases between them.